Listed here are 4 T cell receptor beta chains from one sample, sequenced in a study of vaccination and CD4 T cells after COVID-19. Cultured CD4+ T cell DNA underwent sequencing with the Oncomine TCR Beta short-read assay. TCRdb fed the PCR reads into MiXCR, producing one record per CDR3 protein. The repertoire holds about 4,200 distinct CDR3 sequences, with around 50% as singletons. Treatment meaning: roughly ten-day PBMC culture with coronavirus spike peptide pools or control peptides (ViraFEST assay). These TCRs are of unknown antigen specificity. Sequenced material: CD4+ T cells from blood, cultured in vitro. Every receptor here comes from a human donor who had recovered from COVID-19.

This clonotype appeared a few times. The V gene is TRBV28, the J gene TRBJ1-6, with a weak D call TRBD1 (5 bases). Between the trimmed V and J ends, which lost 7 bases and 4 bases, there was a span of 20 bases. The germline gives CDR1 MDHEN, CDR2 SYDVKM. The CDR3 spans 17 residues. CDR3 in amino acids: CASTPIGAQTYNSPLHF. As DNA, the CDR3 is TGTGCCAGCACCCCCATCGGGGCGCAAACTTATAATTCACCCCTCCACTTT.

The V call is TRBV5-1, the J call TRBJ1-1, with 7 bases that match TRBD1. CDR1 and CDR2 from the germline V gene are SGHRS and YFSETQ. The junction had 10 bases not matched to a gene; V was cut back by 1 base and J by 4 bases. CDR3 length equals 16 residues. This chain's CDR3 is CASSLSRFRTGTEAFF. The CDR3 nucleotides read TGCGCCAGCAGCTTGAGTCGTTTCCGGACAGGCACTGAAGCTTTCTTT.

The CDR3 region is CASSLEFPGTDTQYF. The CDR3 DNA reads as TGCGCCAGCAGCTTGGAATTTCCGGGAACAGATACGCAGTATTTT. This chain uses TRBV5-1 with TRBJ2-3; D is perhaps TRBD2 (5 bases). Per germline, CDR1 SGHRS and CDR2 YFSETQ. V lost 0 bases to trimming and J lost 3 bases, with 11 bases between them. The CDR3 consists of 15 residues.

To note about this clonotype: The junction departs from germline at one end; a sequencing error may be responsible. J is TRBJ2-5 and V is TRBV7-7, with a possible D match to TRBD2 (7 bases). Germline V gene lookup returns CDR1 SSHAT and CDR2 FNYEAQ (reference sequence). CDR3 size: 15 residues. The CDR3 loop is CASTRSGGLGETQYF. The CDR3 DNA reads TGTGCTAGCACTCGTTCCGGGGGGCTCGGAGAGACCCAGTACTTC.